This T cell receptor beta chain was retrieved from a study of blood T cell repertoires in COVID-19. Study-wide background: Acute and convalescent COVID-19 samples came from the United States, Italy and Spain. PBMCs, B-cell-depleted T cells, or T cells provided the cDNA or gDNA that made up the material.

Original data processing: Reference gene primer amplification gave nucleated cell count estimates. Produced via immunoSEQ multiplex PCR; TCRdb's table is partial and in-frame only. From that table come the V and J calls and clone size; the DNA was used to work out D and trimming. The sample holds 110,000 to 150,000 clones, about 86% seen once. The TCR sequence derives from a human donor in a cohort sampled during active COVID-19. The sample taken for sequencing was peripheral blood.

The CDR3 DNA sequence: TGTGCCAGCAGCGGTGGTGGGCCTAGCGGGAGTTGGAGTTACGAGCAGTACTTC. This translates into CASSGGGPSGSWSYEQYF. This chain uses TRBV5-4 with TRBJ2-7; 10 bases line up with TRBD2. This CDR3 comprises 18 residues. V lost 4 bases, J lost 4 bases, and 17 bases stayed unmatched. CDR1 is SGHNT, CDR2 YYREEE, per germline (reference sequence). Full variable domain (rest looked up from reference TRBV5-4 and TRBJ2-7): ETGVTQSPTHLIKTRGQQVTLRCSSQSGHNTVSWYQQALGQGPQFIFQYYREEENGRGNFPPRFSGLQFPNYSSELNVNALELDDSALYLCASSGGGPSGSWSYEQYFGPGTRLTVT.